The 11 T cell receptor beta chains listed next were all sequenced from one sample in a study of T cells after yellow fever vaccination. One entry per CDR3 protein results from TCRdb running MiXCR on the 5' RACE reads. The data hold around 27,000 distinct CDR3 sequences, with approximately 4.7% observed a single time. The starting material was CD8+ T cells sorted from PBMCs, obtained 5 days after the yellow fever booster vaccination. These receptor sequences come from a man younger than 45 who received the YFV17D yellow fever vaccine.

Ten or more counts support this clonotype. This chain connects TRBV12-3 or TRBV12-4 to TRBJ2-3; tentative D call: TRBD1 (6 bases). There are 14 residues in the CDR3. The V end lost 6 bases, the J end lost 3 bases, and 13 bases lay between the germline ends. The CDR3 is CASRWGRQTDTQYF. CDR3 DNA: TGTGCCAGCAGATGGGGGCGGCAAACAGATACGCAGTATTTT.

This clonotype was observed at least ten times. The CDR3 nucleotides read TGTGCCAGCGCCTTAGCGGGAGAGCCGTACAATGAGCAGTTCTTC. Protein: CASALAGEPYNEQFF. This chain links TRBV6-2 or TRBV6-3 with TRBJ2-1; TRBD2 aligns across 9 bases. The V gene end was trimmed by 8 bases and the J gene end by 4 bases; junction bases not matched to a gene: 9. There are 15 residues in the CDR3. Per germline, CDR1 MNHEY and CDR2 SVGEGT.

This clonotype was seen ten or more times. This chain uses TRBV25-1 with TRBJ2-7, with D perhaps matching TRBD1 or TRBD2 (5 bases each). The CDR3 totals 20 residues. The ends were cut back, 3 bases at V and 1 base at J, with 28 bases in the middle. Germline CDR1 reads MGHDK; CDR2 reads SYGVNS. This CDR3 is CASSDKGEGVRDGASYEQYF. The CDR3 DNA is TGTGCCAGCAGTGACAAGGGAGAGGGAGTCCGGGACGGTGCTTCCTACGAGCAGTACTTC.

Many counts were recorded for this clonotype. The genes are TRBV6-5 and TRBJ1-1; no definite D call. V shed 2 bases and J shed 1 base, with 5 bases lying between them. Germline V lookup: CDR1 MNHEY, CDR2 SVGAGI. The CDR3 is made up of 13 amino acids. The CDR3 coding sequence is TGTGCCAGCAGTTACGAGGGGAACACTGAAGCTTTCTTT. It is translated as CASSYEGNTEAFF.

This clonotype was counted many times. This chain connects TRBV9 to TRBJ2-7, with D possibly called TRBD1 or TRBD2 (5 bases each). Germline lookup yields CDR1 SGDLS and CDR2 YYNGEE. The V gene lost 4 bases and the J gene lost 4 bases, with 15 bases spanning the gap. CDR3 length: 14 residues. Here the CDR3 reads CASSTGTAEYEQYF. In nucleotides, the CDR3 is TGTGCCAGCAGCACGGGGACGGCGGAATACGAGCAGTACTTC.

At least ten counts were recorded for this clonotype. The chain carries TRBV15 and TRBJ2-3; D unclear. CDR1 and CDR2 (germline): LNHNV, YYDKDF (reference sequence). Trimming shortened V by 4 bases and J by 1 base, and 9 bases separated the two germline ends. The CDR3 extends over 14 amino acids. The CDR3 is CATSKDLGTDTQYF. DNA of the CDR3: TGTGCCACCAGCAAAGATCTTGGCACAGATACGCAGTATTTT.

This clonotype was found many times. This rearrangement joins TRBV5-1 to TRBJ2-7, with 7 positions matching TRBD1. Germline CDR1 reads SGHRS; CDR2 reads YFSETQ. V was clipped by 4 bases and J by 0 bases; unmatched bases: 4. The CDR3 spans 14 residues. The CDR3 loop reads CASSLGQFSYEQYF. CDR3 coding DNA: TGCGCCAGCAGCCTGGGACAGTTCTCCTACGAGCAGTACTTC. The entire variable domain, with the rest obtained from reference TRBV5-1 and TRBJ2-7, is as follows: KAGVTQTPRYLIKTRGQQVTLSCSPISGHRSVSWYQQTPGQGLQFLFEYFSETQRNKGNFPGRFSGRQFSNSRSEMNVSTLELGDSALYLCASSLGQFSYEQYFGPGTRLTVT.

This clonotype has at least ten counts. J is TRBJ1-5 and V is TRBV7-9, with no clear D. Germline CDR1 is SEHNR and CDR2 is FQNEAQ (reference sequence). The V end was cut by 5 bases, the J end by 5 bases, with 16 bases between. CDR3 size: 15 residues. CDR3 amino acids: CASSRAGTTDQPQHF. The CDR3 DNA is TGTGCCAGCAGCCGAGCCGGCACCACAGATCAGCCCCAGCATTTT. Full variable domain (rest looked up from reference TRBV7-9 and TRBJ1-5): DTGVSQNPRHKITKRGQNVTFRCDPISEHNRLYWYRQTLGQGPEFLTYFQNEAQLEKSRLLSDRFSAERPKGSFSTLEIQRTEQGDSAMYLCASSRAGTTDQPQHFGDGTRLSIL.

This clonotype was counted ten times or more. The rearrangement joins TRBV4-3 to TRBJ2-1; D remains unclear. Deletions cut 0 bases from V and 0 bases from J, with 12 bases between. This CDR3 region has 17 residues. CDR1 and CDR2 from the germline V gene are LGHNA and YSLEER. The CDR3 DNA reads TGCGCCAGCAGCCAAGAGTCCCAAACGAGCTCCTACAATGAGCAGTTCTTC. It is translated as CASSQESQTSSYNEQFF.

This clonotype occurred many times. The V and J genes are TRBV20-1 and TRBJ1-1; 9 nucleotides match TRBD1. The junction had 8 bases not matched to a gene; V was cut back by 7 bases and J by 5 bases. There are 13 residues in the CDR3. In germline, CDR1 is DFQATT, CDR2 SNEGSKA (reference sequence). In DNA, the CDR3 is TGCAGTGTCGAGACAGGGGGTCTGACTGAAGCTTTCTTT. Protein product: CSVETGGLTEAFF.

This clonotype was seen repeatedly, ten times or more. The chain recombines TRBV27 with TRBJ2-7; either TRBD1 or TRBD2 may fit D (5 bases each). The CDR3 extends over 13 amino acids. Looked up from germline, CDR1 is MNHEY and CDR2 is SMNVEV (reference sequence). V dropped 1 base and J dropped 6 bases, with 10 bases sitting between them. The CDR3 spells CASSLYGAAEQYF. The CDR3 bases are TGTGCCAGCAGTTTATACGGGGCCGCCGAGCAGTACTTC.